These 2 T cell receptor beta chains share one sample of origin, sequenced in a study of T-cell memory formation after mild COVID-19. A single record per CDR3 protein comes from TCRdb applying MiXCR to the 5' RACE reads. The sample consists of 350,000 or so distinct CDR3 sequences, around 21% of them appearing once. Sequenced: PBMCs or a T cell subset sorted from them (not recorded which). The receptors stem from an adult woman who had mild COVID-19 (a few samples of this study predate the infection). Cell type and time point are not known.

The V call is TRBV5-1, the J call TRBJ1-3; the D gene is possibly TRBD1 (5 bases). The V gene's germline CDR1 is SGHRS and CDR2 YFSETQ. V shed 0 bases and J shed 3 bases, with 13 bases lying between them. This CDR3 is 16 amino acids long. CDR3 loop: CASSLAGARRGNTIYF. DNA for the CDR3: TGCGCCAGCAGCTTGGCCGGGGCCAGGCGTGGAAACACCATATATTTT.

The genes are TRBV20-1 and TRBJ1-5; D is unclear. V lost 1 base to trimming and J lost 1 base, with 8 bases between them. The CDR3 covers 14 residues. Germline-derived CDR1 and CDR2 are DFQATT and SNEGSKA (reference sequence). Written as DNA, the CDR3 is TGCAGTGCTAGAGTTGGTTTCAGCAATCAGCCCCAGCATTTT. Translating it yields CSARVGFSNQPQHF.